This T cell receptor (beta chain) derives from a study of cytomegalovirus exposure and HLA in healthy donors. General study points: In a later analysis, an Asian-associated ancestry cluster reportedly showed fewer N-insertions than the approximately 700-donor mean.

This PCR relied on a set of 60 Vbeta primers and 13 Jbeta primers. Produced via immunoSEQ multiplex PCR; TCRdb's table is partial and in-frame only. The sample has some 140,000 clones; approximately 87% are singletons. The germline V gene encodes CDR1 SGDLS and CDR2 YYNGEE. This CDR3 is built from 15 residues. V lost 4 bases and J lost 2, with 12 bases in between. About this clone: Antigen unknown.

Material for sequencing was PBMCs. The V gene is TRBV9, the J gene TRBJ2-2; TRBD2 might be the D (5 bases). This sequence originates from a middle-aged man in good health and CMV-seronegative. The DNA for the CDR3 is TGTGCCAGCAGCTCCAAGACGGGAAACACCGGGGAGCTGTTTTTT. It specifies CASSSKTGNTGELFF. Combining the CDR3 with reference TRBV9 and TRBJ2-2 gives the whole variable domain DSGVTQTPKHLITATGQRVTLRCSPRSGDLSVYWYQQSLDQGLQFLIQYYNGEERAKGNILERFSAQQFPDLHSELNLSSLELGDSALYFCASSSKTGNTGELFFGEGSRLTVL.